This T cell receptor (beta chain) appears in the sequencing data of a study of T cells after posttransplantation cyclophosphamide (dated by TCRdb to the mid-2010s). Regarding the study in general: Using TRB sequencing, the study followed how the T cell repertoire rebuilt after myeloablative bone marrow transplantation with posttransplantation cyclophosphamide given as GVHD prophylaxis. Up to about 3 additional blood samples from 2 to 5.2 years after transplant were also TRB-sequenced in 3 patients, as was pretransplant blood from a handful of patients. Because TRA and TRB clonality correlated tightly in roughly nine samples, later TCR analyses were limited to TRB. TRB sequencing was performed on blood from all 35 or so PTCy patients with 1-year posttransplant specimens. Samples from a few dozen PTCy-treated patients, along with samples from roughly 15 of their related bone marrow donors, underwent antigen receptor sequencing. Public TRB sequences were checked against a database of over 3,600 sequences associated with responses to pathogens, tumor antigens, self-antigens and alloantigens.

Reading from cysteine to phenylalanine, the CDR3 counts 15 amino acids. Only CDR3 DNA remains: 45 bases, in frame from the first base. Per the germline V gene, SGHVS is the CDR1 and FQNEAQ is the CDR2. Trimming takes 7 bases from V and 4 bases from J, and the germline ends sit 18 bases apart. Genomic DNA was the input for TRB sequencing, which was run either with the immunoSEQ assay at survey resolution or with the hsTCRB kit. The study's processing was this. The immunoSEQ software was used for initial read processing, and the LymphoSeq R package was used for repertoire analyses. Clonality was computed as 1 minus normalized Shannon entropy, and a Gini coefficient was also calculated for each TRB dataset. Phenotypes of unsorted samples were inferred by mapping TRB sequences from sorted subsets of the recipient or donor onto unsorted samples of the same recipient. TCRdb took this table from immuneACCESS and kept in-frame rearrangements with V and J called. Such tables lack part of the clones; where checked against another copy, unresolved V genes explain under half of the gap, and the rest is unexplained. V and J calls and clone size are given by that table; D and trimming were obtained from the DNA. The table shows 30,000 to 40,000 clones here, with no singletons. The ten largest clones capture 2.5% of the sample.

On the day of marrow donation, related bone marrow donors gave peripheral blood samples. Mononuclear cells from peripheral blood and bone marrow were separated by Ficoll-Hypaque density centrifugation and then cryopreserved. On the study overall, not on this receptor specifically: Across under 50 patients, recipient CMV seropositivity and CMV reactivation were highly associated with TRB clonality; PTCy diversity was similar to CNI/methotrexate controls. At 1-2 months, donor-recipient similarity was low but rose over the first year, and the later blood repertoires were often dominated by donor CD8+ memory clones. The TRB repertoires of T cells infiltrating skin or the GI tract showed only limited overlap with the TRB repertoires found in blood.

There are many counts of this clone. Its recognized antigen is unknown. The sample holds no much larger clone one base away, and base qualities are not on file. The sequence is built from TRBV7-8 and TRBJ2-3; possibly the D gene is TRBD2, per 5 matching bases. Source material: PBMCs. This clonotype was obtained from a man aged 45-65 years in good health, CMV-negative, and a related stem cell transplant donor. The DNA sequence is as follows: TGTGCCAGCATCCCTACCCGGGATAGGTCAGATACGCAGTATTTT. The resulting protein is CASIPTRDRSDTQYF.